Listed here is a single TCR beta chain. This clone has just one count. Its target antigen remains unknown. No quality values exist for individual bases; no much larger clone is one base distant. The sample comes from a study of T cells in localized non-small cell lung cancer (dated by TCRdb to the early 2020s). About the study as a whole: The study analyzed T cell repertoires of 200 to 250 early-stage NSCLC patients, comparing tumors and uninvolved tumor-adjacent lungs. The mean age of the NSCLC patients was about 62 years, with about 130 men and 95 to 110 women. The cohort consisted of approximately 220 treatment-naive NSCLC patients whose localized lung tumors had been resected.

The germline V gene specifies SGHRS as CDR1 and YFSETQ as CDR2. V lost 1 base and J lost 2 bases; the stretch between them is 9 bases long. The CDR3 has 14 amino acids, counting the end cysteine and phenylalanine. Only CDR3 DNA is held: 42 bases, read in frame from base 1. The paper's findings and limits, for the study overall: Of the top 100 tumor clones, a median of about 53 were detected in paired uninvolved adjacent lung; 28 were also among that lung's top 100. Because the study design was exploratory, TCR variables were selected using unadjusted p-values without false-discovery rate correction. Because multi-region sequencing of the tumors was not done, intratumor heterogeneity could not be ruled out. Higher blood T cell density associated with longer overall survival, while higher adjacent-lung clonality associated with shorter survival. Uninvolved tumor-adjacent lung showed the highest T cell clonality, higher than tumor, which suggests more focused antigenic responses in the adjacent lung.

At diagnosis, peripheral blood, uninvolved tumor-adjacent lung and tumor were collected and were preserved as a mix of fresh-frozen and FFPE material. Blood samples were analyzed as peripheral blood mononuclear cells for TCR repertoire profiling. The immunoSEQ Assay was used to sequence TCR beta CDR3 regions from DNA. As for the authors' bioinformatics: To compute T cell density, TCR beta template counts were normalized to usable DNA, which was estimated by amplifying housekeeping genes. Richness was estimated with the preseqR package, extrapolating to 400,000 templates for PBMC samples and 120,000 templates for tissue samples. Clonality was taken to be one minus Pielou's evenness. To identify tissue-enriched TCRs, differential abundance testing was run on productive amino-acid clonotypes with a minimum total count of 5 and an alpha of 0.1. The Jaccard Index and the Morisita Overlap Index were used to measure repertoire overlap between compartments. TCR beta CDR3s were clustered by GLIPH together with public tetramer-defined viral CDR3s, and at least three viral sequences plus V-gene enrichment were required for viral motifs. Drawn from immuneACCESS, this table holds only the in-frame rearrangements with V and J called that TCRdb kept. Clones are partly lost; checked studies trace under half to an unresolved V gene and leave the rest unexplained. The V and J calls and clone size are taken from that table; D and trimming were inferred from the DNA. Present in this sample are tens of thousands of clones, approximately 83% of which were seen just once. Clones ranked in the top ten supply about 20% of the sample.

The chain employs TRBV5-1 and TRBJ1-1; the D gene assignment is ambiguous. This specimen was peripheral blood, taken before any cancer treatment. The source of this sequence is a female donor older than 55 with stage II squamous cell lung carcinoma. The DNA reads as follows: TGCGCCAGCAGCTTGTCCGTCGGCAACACTGAAGCTTTCTTT. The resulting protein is CASSLSVGNTEAFF.